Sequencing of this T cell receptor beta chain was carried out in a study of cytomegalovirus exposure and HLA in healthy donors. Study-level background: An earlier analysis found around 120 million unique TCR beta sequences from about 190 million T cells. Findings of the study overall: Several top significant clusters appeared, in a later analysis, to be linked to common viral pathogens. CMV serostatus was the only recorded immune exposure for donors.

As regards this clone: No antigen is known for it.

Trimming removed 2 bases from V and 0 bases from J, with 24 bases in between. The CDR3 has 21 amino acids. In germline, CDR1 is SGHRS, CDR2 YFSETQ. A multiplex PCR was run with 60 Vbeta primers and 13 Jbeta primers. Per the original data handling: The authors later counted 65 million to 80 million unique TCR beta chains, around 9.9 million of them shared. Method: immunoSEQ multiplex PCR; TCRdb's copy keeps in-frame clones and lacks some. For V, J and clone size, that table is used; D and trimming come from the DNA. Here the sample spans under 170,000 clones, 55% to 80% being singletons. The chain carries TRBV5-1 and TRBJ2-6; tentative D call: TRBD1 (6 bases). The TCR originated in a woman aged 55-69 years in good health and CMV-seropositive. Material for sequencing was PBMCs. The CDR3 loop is CASSFMPNQHRASSGANVLTF. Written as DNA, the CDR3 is TGCGCCAGCAGCTTCATGCCGAACCAGCACAGGGCGTCCTCTGGGGCCAACGTCCTGACTTTC.